This T cell receptor (beta chain) derives from a study of blood T cell repertoires in COVID-19. Study-wide background: Italy, Spain and the United States were the sources of the convalescent and acute COVID-19 samples. PBMCs, B-cell-depleted T cells, or T cells were the source of the cDNA or gDNA that made up the material.

Germline V gene lookup returns CDR1 SNHLY and CDR2 FYNNEI. CDR3 length: 15 amino acids. V trimming: 6 bases; J trimming: 3 bases; junction bases outside the gene matches: 7. Sequencing used immunoSEQ multiplex PCR; TCRdb keeps in-frame clones, though not all of them. The sample comprises roughly 240,000 clones, about 82% of which are singletons, and approximately 6% rests with the top ten. Seattle researchers signed up patients amid active infection and tracked them longitudinally. This TCR was sampled from a woman of 80 years or more with COVID-19, enrolled during active disease. The sequencing input was peripheral blood. The chain links TRBV2 to TRBJ1-5, with TRBD1 matching 8 bases. This CDR3 reads CASSAGTGVNQPQHF. DNA of the CDR3: TGTGCCAGCAGCGCCGGGACAGGAGTCAATCAGCCCCAGCATTTT.